This T cell receptor beta chain was sequenced for a study of blood T cell repertoires in COVID-19. Trimming at V came to 7 bases and at J to 5 bases, leaving 5 bases not matched to a gene. The germline gives CDR1 SGHDT, CDR2 YYEEEE. CDR3 size: 13 residues. Source study methods: By means of reference gene primer amplification, nucleated cell counts were estimated. TCRdb's table, derived via immunoSEQ multiplex PCR, lists solely in-frame clones and lacks some. V and J calls and clone size come straight from that table; D and trimming were deduced from the DNA. The sample contains about 140,000 clones, about 79% of which appear only once. Enrolled through a virtual design, the participants were between about 18 and 100 years of age and came from 24 US areas.

The gene calls are TRBV5-6 and TRBJ2-1; 8 nucleotides line up with TRBD2. This TCR was recovered from a woman aged 45-60 years who had recovered from COVID-19. The sample taken for sequencing was PBMCs or T cells enriched from blood (not recorded which). This CDR3 is CASGIAGHNEQFF. The CDR3, as DNA: TGTGCCAGCGGAATAGCGGGGCACAATGAGCAGTTCTTC.